This entry lists 20 T cell receptor beta chains sequenced from one sample in a study of graft-versus-host responses after intestinal transplantation. Their antigen targets remain unknown. Data came from immunoSEQ multiplex PCR; TCRdb stores just in-frame clones and leaves some out. Here the sample spans about 120,000 clones, approximately 90% being singletons. Sequences were derived from unstimulated CD4+ T cells sorted from spleen or lymph node cells, sampled before intestinal transplant. The receptors derive from a human donor who received an intestinal transplant.

This sequence joins TRBV27 and TRBJ2-2, with D maybe TRBD2 (6 bases). This CDR3 is built from 15 residues. Germline-derived CDR1 and CDR2 are MNHEY and SMNVEV (reference sequence). The germline V and J ends were trimmed by 6 bases and 7 bases, with 18 bases remaining between them. The CDR3: CASSRPGLVNGELFF. The CDR3 nucleotides read TGTGCCAGCAGCCGACCGGGACTCGTCAACGGGGAGCTGTTTTTT.

The chain uses TRBV7-2 and TRBJ2-7; perhaps TRBD1 as D (5 bases). This CDR3 has 15 residues. The V gene lost 5 bases and the J gene lost 1 base, with 15 bases spanning the gap. The germline V gene encodes CDR1 SGHTA and CDR2 FQGNSA. As DNA, the CDR3 is TGTGCCAGCAGCACAACCCTAGGACAATCCTACGAGCAGTACTTC. Amino acid sequence: CASSTTLGQSYEQYF.

This chain links TRBV7-3 with TRBJ2-2; TRBD2 matches at 8 bases. This CDR3 comprises 16 residues. Germline V gene lookup returns CDR1 SGHTA and CDR2 FQGTGA. Losses at the gene ends were 5 bases for V and 4 bases for J; bases not matched to a gene: 9. The CDR3 loop reads CASSTGGRAGTGELFF. The CDR3 DNA reads TGTGCCAGCAGCACGGGGGGGAGGGCCGGCACCGGGGAGCTGTTTTTT. The full variable domain, rest sourced from reference TRBV7-3 and TRBJ2-2, is GAGVSQTPSNKVTEKGKYVELRCDPISGHTALYWYRQSLGQGPEFLIYFQGTGAADDSGLPNDRFFAVRPEGSVSTLKIQRTERGDSAVYLCASSTGGRAGTGELFFGEGSRLTVL.

The rearrangement uses TRBV29-1 and TRBJ2-1; 12 positions agree with TRBD2. The CDR3 is 14 residues long. Germline V gene sequence: CDR1 SQVTM, CDR2 ANQGSEA. J lost 10 bases, V lost 1 base, and 5 bases had no gene match. The CDR3 sequence is CSVEVLAGGGEQFF. CDR3 coding DNA: TGCAGCGTTGAAGTACTAGCGGGGGGTGGGGAGCAGTTCTTC.

The J gene is TRBJ1-2, the V gene TRBV5-6; 8 bases agree with TRBD1. CDR1 is SGHDT, CDR2 YYEEEE, per germline. There are 17 residues in the CDR3. The J segment lost 0 bases and the V segment lost 4 bases, leaving 11 bases of the junction unmatched. CDR3 protein: CASSPGTGGVPNYGYTF. The CDR3 region has the DNA TGTGCCAGCAGCCCCGGGACAGGAGGGGTGCCTAACTATGGCTACACCTTC.

This clone turned up a few times. The rearrangement links TRBV4-1 to TRBJ1-2; D might be TRBD1 (6 bases). The CDR3 runs to 14 residues. Trimming cost V 4 bases and J 8 bases, with 17 bases left between them. CDR1 is MGHRA, CDR2 YSYEKL, per germline. The CDR3 bases are TGCGCCAGCAGCCCAGGACAGCGTTGGACGGGCTACACCTTC. As protein: CASSPGQRWTGYTF.

The chain joins TRBV19 to TRBJ1-3; no clear D. The germline V gene has CDR1 LNHDA and CDR2 SQIVND (reference sequence). The germline V and J ends were trimmed by 5 bases and 0 bases, with 8 bases remaining between them. This CDR3 comprises 14 residues. In DNA form, the CDR3 reads TGTGCCAGTAGTTCGGGTCTCTCTGGAAACACCATATATTTT. It codes for CASSSGLSGNTIYF.

The chain couples TRBV15 to TRBJ1-5, with a weak D call TRBD1 (6 bases). Trimming removed 3 bases from V and 2 bases from J, with 17 bases in between. The CDR3 contains 17 residues. From germline, CDR1 is LNHNV and CDR2 YYDKDF (reference sequence). The CDR3 DNA reads as TGTGCCACCAGCAGTGATTACCTACAGGGAGGCAATCAGCCCCAGCATTTT. Its translation: CATSSDYLQGGNQPQHF.

This clone has only one observation. The rearrangement joins TRBV5-5 to TRBJ2-3; no definite D call. Germline CDR1 and CDR2: SGHKS and YYEKEE (reference sequence). V was cut by 2 bases and J by 0 bases, with 10 bases left in between. The CDR3 is 15 amino acids. The CDR3 protein is CASSFIERSTDTQYF. DNA for the CDR3: TGTGCCAGCAGCTTTATAGAGAGGAGCACAGATACGCAGTATTTT. The entire variable domain, with the rest obtained from reference TRBV5-5 and TRBJ2-3, is as follows: DAGVTQSPTHLIKTRGQQVTLRCSPISGHKSVSWYQQVLGQGPQFIFQYYEKEERGRGNFPDRFSARQFPNYSSELNVNALLLGDSALYLCASSFIERSTDTQYFGPGTRLTVL.

V gene TRBV4-1 combines with J gene TRBJ2-3; 7 bases are a match to TRBD2. Germline assignment: CDR1 MGHRA and CDR2 YSYEKL. With 5 bases clipped from V and 1 base from J, the junction kept 6 bases outside the gene matches. This CDR3 has 15 amino acids. This CDR3 is CASSTRGSGTDTQYF. The CDR3 region has the DNA TGCGCCAGCAGCACTCGCGGGAGTGGCACAGATACGCAGTATTTT.

This clone was found once. The rearrangement links TRBV18 to TRBJ2-7; TRBD2 might be the D (6 bases). Germline-derived CDR1 and CDR2 are KGHSH and LQKENI. The CDR3 is made up of 15 amino acids. The germline V and J ends were trimmed by 3 bases and 2 bases, with 14 bases remaining between them. CDR3 sequence: CASSPSGGKPYEQYF. CDR3 nucleotides: TGTGCCAGCTCACCTTCAGGAGGGAAACCCTACGAGCAGTACTTC.

The gene calls are TRBV9 and TRBJ2-2; 7 bases agree with TRBD2. The CDR3 is 16 amino acids. Germline CDR1 reads SGDLS; CDR2 reads YYNGEE. V lost 4 bases, J lost 1 base, and 7 bases stayed unmatched. The DNA for the CDR3 is TGTGCCAGCAGCCTATGGGCTAGCGGGAACACCGGGGAGCTGTTTTTT. Translating gives CASSLWASGNTGELFF.

This chain uses TRBV10-1 with TRBJ2-1; the D is unclear. V was clipped by 6 bases and J by 6 bases, with 6 bases between them. The CDR3 loop spans 11 amino acids. Germline loops: CDR1 WNHNN, CDR2 SYGVQD (reference sequence). CDR3 residues: CASRSRNEQFF. CDR3 bases: TGCGCCAGCAGGAGTCGCAATGAGCAGTTCTTC.

The J gene is TRBJ1-3, the V gene TRBV5-1; the D gene is possibly TRBD1 (5 bases). The germline V gene has CDR1 SGHRS and CDR2 YFSETQ. V shed 4 bases and J shed 1 base, with 9 bases lying between them. This CDR3 has 14 residues. The CDR3 region is CASSPRESGNTIYF. The CDR3 DNA reads TGCGCCAGCAGCCCCAGGGAATCTGGAAACACCATATATTTT. The full variable domain, with the rest looked up from reference TRBV5-1 and TRBJ1-3, is KAGVTQTPRYLIKTRGQQVTLSCSPISGHRSVSWYQQTPGQGLQFLFEYFSETQRNKGNFPGRFSGRQFSNSRSEMNVSTLELGDSALYLCASSPRESGNTIYFGEGSWLTVV.

This rearrangement joins TRBV2 to TRBJ2-1, with TRBD2 as a possible D gene (6 bases). With 2 bases removed from V and 1 base from J, the gap between germline ends came to 12 bases. The CDR3 loop spans 16 amino acids. Germline V gene sequence: CDR1 SNHLY, CDR2 FYNNEI. CDR3: CASSERGGVSYNEQFF. As DNA, the CDR3 is TGTGCCAGCAGTGAACGGGGCGGGGTATCCTACAATGAGCAGTTCTTC.

This clone was seen more than once but under ten times. This chain joins TRBV30 and TRBJ2-1; weak D call: TRBD2 (6 bases). The CDR3 covers 14 residues. Trimming removed 2 bases from V and 10 bases from J, with 18 bases in between. Per germline, CDR1 GTSNPN and CDR2 SVGIG (reference sequence). Written as DNA, the CDR3 is TGTGCCTGGAGTCAAAGACTAGATGTGCGGGAGCAGTTCTTC. Translation gives CAWSQRLDVREQFF.

The chain joins TRBV18 to TRBJ1-2; TRBD1 matches 9 bases. V dropped 3 bases and J dropped 4; count of bases not matched to a gene: 15. The CDR3 sequence is 18 residues long. Germline CDR1 and CDR2: KGHSH and LQKENI. The CDR3, as DNA: TGTGCCAGCTCACCGAGGACAGGGGCCTCACCGTCCCCCTATGGCTACACCTTC. Translated, it gives CASSPRTGASPSPYGYTF.

This chain links TRBV5-1 with TRBJ2-5, with D possibly TRBD1 on 7 matching bases. This CDR3 is built from 14 residues. Trimming took off 2 bases at V and 5 bases at J, with 13 bases between the two ends. Per germline, CDR1 SGHRS and CDR2 YFSETQ. The CDR3 DNA sequence: TGCGCCAGCAGCTTCGGAGGGGGCGGGGAGACCCAGTACTTC. Protein sequence: CASSFGGGGETQYF.

The V call is TRBV7-2, the J call TRBJ1-2; D ambiguous. The germline CDR1 and CDR2 sequences are SGHTA and FQGNSA. With 4 bases removed from V and 5 bases from J, the gap between germline ends came to 11 bases. This CDR3 region has 13 residues. CDR3 region: CASSSRTGYGYTF. In nucleotides, the CDR3 is TGTGCCAGCAGCTCCCGGACGGGATATGGCTACACCTTC. Together with reference TRBV7-2 and TRBJ1-2, the CDR3 gives the full variable domain: GAGVSQSPSNKVTEKGKDVELRCDPISGHTALYWYRQSLGQGLEFLIYFQGNSAPDKSGLPSDRFSAERTGGSVSTLTIQRTQQEDSAVYLCASSSRTGYGYTFGSGTRLTVV.

This clone has just one count. The rearrangement links TRBV29-1 to TRBJ2-7; a possible D gene is TRBD1 (6 bases). V lost 4 bases, J lost 3 bases, and 13 bases lay in between. The germline gives CDR1 SQVTM, CDR2 ANQGSEA. The CDR3 is 13 residues long. CDR3 DNA sequence: TGCAGCGTTGGAACGGGCAGGGGCTACGAGCAGTACTTC. This gives the protein CSVGTGRGYEQYF.